Below, one TCR beta chain is given with its context. Its cognate antigen has yet to be identified. No much larger clone exists at a distance of one base, and base qualities are not known. Its CDR3 holds 16 amino acids, cysteine through phenylalanine. Of all the DNA, just the CDR3 is kept, 48 bases in frame from base 1. Sequences LGHDT (CDR1) and YNNKEL (CDR2) are obtained from the germline V gene (reference sequence). V is pared back by 4 bases and J by 2 bases, with 17 bases lying between the germline termini. TCRbeta CDR3 regions were amplified from genomic DNA by means of the immunoSEQ Assay, a bias-controlled multiplex PCR. On the study's bioinformatics: Nucleated cell counts per sample were estimated from amplification of reference gene primers within the assay. To quantify the absolute abundance of each unique TCRbeta CDR3 rearrangement, sequence reads were collapsed and filtered. Productive Simpson clonality was computed per sample as the square root of Simpson's diversity index over productive rearrangements. TCRdb limited this immuneACCESS table to in-frame rearrangements with V and J called. A share of clones is missing; checked studies link under half to unresolved V genes, and the rest is unexplained. The DNA was the basis for D and trimming; V, J and clone size are from that table. Present in this sample are around 240,000 clones, 85% to 90% of which were seen just once. 0.85% to 0.95% of the sample rests with the top ten.

The record originates from a study of blood T cell repertoires in COVID-19 (dated by TCRdb to 2018 to 2020). At the level of the whole study: Collaborator samples came from the United States, Italy and Spain and covered acute and convalescent phases of COVID-19. The prospective study material was composed of cDNA or gDNA derived from T cells, B-cell-depleted T cells, or PBMCs. Deeply sampled blood TCRbeta repertoires from subjects exposed to, actively infected with, or recovered from COVID-19 were included in the dataset. The repertoires were released in a freely available public database intended as a resource for research on the immune response to SARS-CoV-2. Samples were obtained from the ongoing ImmuneRACE study (first 160 participants) and from over 1,000 subjects provided by 6 global collaborators. Nearly every sample came with metadata listing a de-identified subject ID, COVID-19 status, age in years and sex. Where HLA class I and class II types were available, the types were taken from metadata supplied by the sample provider, not from assay-based typing. Results and caveats for the whole study, not just this receptor: Clinical and demographic metadata were provided uncurated, with the amount varying by source and participant.

Participants in the prospective study were enrolled through a virtual design, were aged roughly 18 to 100 years, and lived in approximately 24 United States geographic areas. Cohort assignment in the prospective study relied on participant-reported clinical history from a screening survey and a study questionnaire. Exposed participants had been in contact with someone with a PCR-confirmed or clinician-diagnosed COVID-19 case within 2 weeks of study entry. In the prospective study, whole blood, serum and a nasopharyngeal or oropharyngeal swab were collected from each participant by mobile phlebotomists. Additional blood draws and questionnaires over an approximately 2-month period could optionally be provided by prospective study participants. Prospective study blood samples were shipped either frozen or at room temperature before DNA extraction.

The sequence was collected from a man aged 50 or older who had been exposed to COVID-19. The V gene is TRBV3-1 (or the pseudogene TRBV3-2) and the J gene is TRBJ1-2; perhaps TRBD1 is the D gene, with 6 bases matching. Source material: PBMCs or T cells enriched from blood (not recorded which). The CDR3 reads as follows: CASSPRAAGVNYGYTF. The bases read TGTGCCAGCAGCCCTCGAGCGGCAGGGGTGAACTATGGCTACACCTTC.